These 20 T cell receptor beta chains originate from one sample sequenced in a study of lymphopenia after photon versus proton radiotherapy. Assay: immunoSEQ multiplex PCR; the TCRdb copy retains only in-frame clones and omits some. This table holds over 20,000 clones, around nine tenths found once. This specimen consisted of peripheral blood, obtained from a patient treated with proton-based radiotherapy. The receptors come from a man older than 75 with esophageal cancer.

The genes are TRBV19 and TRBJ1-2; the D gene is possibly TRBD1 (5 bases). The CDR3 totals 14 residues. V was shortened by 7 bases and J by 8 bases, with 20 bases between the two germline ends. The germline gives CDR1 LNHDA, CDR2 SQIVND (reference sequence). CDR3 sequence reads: CASTMGQGLRGYTF. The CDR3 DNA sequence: TGTGCCAGTACCATGGGTCAGGGTTTACGGGGCTACACCTTC.

The CDR3 loop is CAGYTSGREYEQYF. CDR3 sequence (DNA): TGTGCTGGGTACACTAGCGGGAGAGAGTACGAGCAGTACTTC. This sequence joins TRBV30 and TRBJ2-7, with 11 bases that match TRBD2. The CDR3 length is 14 residues. Germline values: CDR1 GTSNPN, CDR2 SVGIG (reference sequence).

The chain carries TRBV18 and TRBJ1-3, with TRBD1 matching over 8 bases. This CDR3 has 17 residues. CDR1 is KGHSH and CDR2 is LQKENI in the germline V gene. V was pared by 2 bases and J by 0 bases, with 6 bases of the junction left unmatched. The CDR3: CASSPEGQALSGNTIYF. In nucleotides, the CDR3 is TGTGCCAGCTCACCAGAGGGACAGGCCCTCTCTGGAAACACCATATATTTT.

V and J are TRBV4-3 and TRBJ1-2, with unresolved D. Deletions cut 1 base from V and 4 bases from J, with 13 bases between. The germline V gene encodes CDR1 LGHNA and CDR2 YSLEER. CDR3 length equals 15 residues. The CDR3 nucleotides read TGCGCCAGCAGCCAAGTTCGGTCAGGCGGCTATGGCTACACCTTC. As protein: CASSQVRSGGYGYTF.

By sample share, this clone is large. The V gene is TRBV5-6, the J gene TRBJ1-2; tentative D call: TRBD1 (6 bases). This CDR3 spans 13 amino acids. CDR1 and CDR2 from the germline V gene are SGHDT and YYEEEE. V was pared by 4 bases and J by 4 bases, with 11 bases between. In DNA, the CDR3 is TGTGCCAGCAGCACAGGGTCTGCCTATGGCTACACCTTC. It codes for CASSTGSAYGYTF.

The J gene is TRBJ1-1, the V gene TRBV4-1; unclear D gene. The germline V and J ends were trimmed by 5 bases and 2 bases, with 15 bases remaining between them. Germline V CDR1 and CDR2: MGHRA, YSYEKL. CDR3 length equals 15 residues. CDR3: CASSAPTYGNTEAFF. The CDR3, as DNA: TGCGCCAGCAGCGCACCGACATACGGAAACACTGAAGCTTTCTTT.

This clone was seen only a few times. As DNA, the CDR3 is TGTGCCACCGCGGAGGGATGGTACAATGAGCAGTTCTTC. It codes for CATAEGWYNEQFF. The V gene is TRBV15, the J gene TRBJ2-1; a weak D match, TRBD2 (6 bases). The germline gives CDR1 LNHNV, CDR2 YYDKDF (reference sequence). This CDR3 is 13 amino acids long. V lost 8 bases to trimming and J lost 4 bases, with 12 bases between them.

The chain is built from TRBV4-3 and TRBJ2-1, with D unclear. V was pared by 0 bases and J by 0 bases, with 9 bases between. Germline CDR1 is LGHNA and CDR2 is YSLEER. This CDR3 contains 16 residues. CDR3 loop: CASSQDGLSSYNEQFF. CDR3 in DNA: TGCGCCAGCAGCCAAGATGGGCTTAGCTCCTACAATGAGCAGTTCTTC.

This chain's CDR3 is CASSVDGRGLQPQHF. DNA of the CDR3: TGTGCCAGCAGCGTAGATGGCAGGGGGCTTCAGCCCCAGCATTTT. This sequence joins TRBV9 and TRBJ1-5, with 8 nucleotides matching TRBD1. Trimming took 0 bases from V and 6 from J; bases not matched to a gene: 5. The length of the CDR3 is 15 residues. In germline, CDR1 is SGDLS, CDR2 YYNGEE.

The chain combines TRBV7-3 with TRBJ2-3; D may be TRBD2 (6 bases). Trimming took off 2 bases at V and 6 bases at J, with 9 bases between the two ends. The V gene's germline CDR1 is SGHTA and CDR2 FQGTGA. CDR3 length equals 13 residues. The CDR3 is CASSLWRGDTQYF. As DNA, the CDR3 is TGTGCCAGCAGCTTATGGAGGGGTGATACGCAGTATTTT.

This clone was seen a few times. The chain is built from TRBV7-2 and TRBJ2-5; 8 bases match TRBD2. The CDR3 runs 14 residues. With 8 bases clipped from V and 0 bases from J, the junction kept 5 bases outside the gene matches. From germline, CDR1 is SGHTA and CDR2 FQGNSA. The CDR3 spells CASAASGYQETQYF. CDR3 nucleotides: TGTGCCAGCGCGGCTAGCGGGTACCAAGAGACCCAGTACTTC.

CDR3 sequence: CASSQGTSGYNEQFF. As DNA, the CDR3 is TGTGCCAGCAGCCAAGGGACTAGCGGGTACAATGAGCAGTTCTTC. The V gene is TRBV14, the J gene TRBJ2-1, with 11 bases aligning to TRBD2. V trimming: 1 base; J trimming: 4 bases; junction bases outside the gene matches: 0. The V gene's germline CDR1 is SGHDN and CDR2 FVKESK. The length of the CDR3 is 15 residues.

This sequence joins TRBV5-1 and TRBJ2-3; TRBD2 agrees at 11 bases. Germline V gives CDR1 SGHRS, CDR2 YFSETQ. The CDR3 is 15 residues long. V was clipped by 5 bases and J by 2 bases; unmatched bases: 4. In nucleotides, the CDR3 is TGCGCCAGCAGAAATAGCGGGAGGGTCACAGATACGCAGTATTTT. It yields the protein CASRNSGRVTDTQYF.

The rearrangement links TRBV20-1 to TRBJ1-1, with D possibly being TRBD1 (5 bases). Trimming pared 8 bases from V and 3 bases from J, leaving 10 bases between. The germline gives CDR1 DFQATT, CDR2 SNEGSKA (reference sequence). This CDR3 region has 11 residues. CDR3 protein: CSIGEDTEAFF. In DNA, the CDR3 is TGCAGTATAGGGGAGGACACTGAAGCTTTCTTT.

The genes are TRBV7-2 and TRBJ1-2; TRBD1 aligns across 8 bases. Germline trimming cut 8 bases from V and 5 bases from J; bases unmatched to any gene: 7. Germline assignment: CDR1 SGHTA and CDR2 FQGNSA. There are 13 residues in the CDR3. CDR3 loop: CASAVGTGYGYTF. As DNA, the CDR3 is TGTGCCAGCGCCGTAGGGACAGGATATGGCTACACCTTC.

In DNA, the CDR3 is TGTGCCAGCAGCAACCACAGGGGGCCTTCTTACTACGAGCAGTACTTC. Translated: CASSNHRGPSYYEQYF. V and J are TRBV21-1 and TRBJ2-7; the DNA was not compared with TRBD1, the D call given in the table. TRBV21-1 is designated a pseudogene. The CDR3 contains 16 residues.

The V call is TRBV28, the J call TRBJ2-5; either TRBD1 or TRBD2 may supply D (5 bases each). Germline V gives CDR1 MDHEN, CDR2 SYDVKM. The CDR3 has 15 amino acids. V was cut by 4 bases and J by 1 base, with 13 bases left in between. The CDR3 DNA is TGTGCCAGCAGTTCCTCCGGGACGGTCCAAGAGACCCAGTACTTC. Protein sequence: CASSSSGTVQETQYF. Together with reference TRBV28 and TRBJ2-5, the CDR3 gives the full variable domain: DVKVTQSSRYLVKRTGEKVFLECVQDMDHENMFWYRQDPGLGLRLIYFSYDVKMKEKGDIPEGYSVSREKKERFSLILESASTNQTSMYLCASSSSGTVQETQYFGPGTRLLVL.

The CDR3 here is CASSQDRPGQQAYEQYF. CDR3 coding DNA: TGCGCCAGCAGCCAAGATCGTCCGGGACAGCAAGCCTACGAGCAGTACTTC. The chain employs TRBV4-3 and TRBJ2-7; the match to TRBD1 covers 7 bases. This CDR3 comprises 17 residues. In germline, CDR1 is LGHNA, CDR2 YSLEER. V lost 0 bases and J lost 2; bases outside the gene matches: 10.

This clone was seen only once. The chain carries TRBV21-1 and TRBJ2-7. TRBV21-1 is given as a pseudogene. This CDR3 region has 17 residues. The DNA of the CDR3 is TGTGCCAGCAGCAAAGAGGCCGGGCGACGAGGTGTGTACGAGCAGTACTTC. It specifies CASSKEAGRRGVYEQYF.

The CDR3 coding sequence is TGTGCCAGCAGTGTGACAGACTATGGCTACACCTTC. It yields the protein CASSVTDYGYTF. The rearrangement joins TRBV2 to TRBJ1-2, with a possible D match to TRBD1 (5 bases). This CDR3 is 12 amino acids long. Trimming left V 4 bases short and J 3 bases short, with 6 bases between. CDR1 is SNHLY, CDR2 FYNNEI, per germline.